These T cell receptor beta chains were read from a single sample in a study of T cell responses to AZD1222 COVID-19 vaccine. Assay used: immunoSEQ multiplex PCR; TCRdb lists only in-frame clones, some missing. The table has 110,000 or so clones, roughly 87% seen once. This specimen was peripheral blood, taken on day 0 of AZD1222 vaccination. These receptors came from an adult in good health. Each CDR3 is given with its conserved first and last residue. Each record gives: V gene, clone size, J gene, D gene, CDR3 DNA, CDR3 protein. The D gene is left open where the match is weak. Rows give clone size only sometimes, using once, few, many, or a class for an expanded clone.

V gene: TRBV2
clone size: NA
J gene: TRBJ2-5
D gene: TRBD2
CDR3 DNA: TGTGCCAGCATTAAGACTAGCGGGACAGAGACCCAGTACTTC
CDR3 protein: CASIKTSGTETQYF

V gene: TRBV6-5
clone size: NA
J gene: TRBJ1-2
D gene: NA
CDR3 DNA: TGTGCCAGCAGTTACACTGGCGTGGAGTTATCCTATGGCTACACCTTC
CDR3 protein: CASSYTGVELSYGYTF

V gene: TRBV7-2
clone size: NA
J gene: TRBJ1-5
D gene: NA
CDR3 DNA: TGTGCCAGCAGCGTAGGGACCGAAGGAGGACAGCATTTT
CDR3 protein: CASSVGTEGGQHF

V gene: TRBV4-3
clone size: NA
J gene: TRBJ2-7
D gene: NA
CDR3 DNA: TGCGCCAGCAGCCAAGTAGATTCAGGGCCCTACGAGCAGTACTTC
CDR3 protein: CASSQVDSGPYEQYF

V gene: TRBV11-2
clone size: NA
J gene: TRBJ1-5
D gene: NA
CDR3 DNA: TGTGCCAGCAGCTTAGTGGGAAGCAATCAGCCCCAGCATTTT
CDR3 protein: CASSLVGSNQPQHF

V gene: TRBV3-1/TRBV3-2
clone size: NA
J gene: TRBJ2-2
D gene: TRBD1
CDR3 DNA: TGTGCCAGCAGCGCTACAGGGGGCGGCGGGGAGCTGTTTTTT
CDR3 protein: CASSATGGGGELFF

V gene: TRBV6-2/TRBV6-3
clone size: NA
J gene: TRBJ1-1
D gene: NA
CDR3 DNA: TGTGCCAGCAGTCGGGCGGGCCACCAAGGCACTGAAGCTTTCTTT
CDR3 protein: CASSRAGHQGTEAFF

V gene: TRBV5-3
clone size: NA
J gene: TRBJ1-1
D gene: NA
CDR3 DNA: TGTGCCAGATGGGAGCGAGAGAACACTGAAGCTTTCTTT
CDR3 protein: CARWERENTEAFF

V gene: TRBV6-1
clone size: NA
J gene: TRBJ1-6
D gene: NA
CDR3 DNA: TGTGCCAGCAGTGAAAATTCACCCCTCCACTTT
CDR3 protein: CASSENSPLHF

V gene: TRBV14
clone size: NA
J gene: TRBJ1-1
D gene: NA
CDR3 DNA: TGTGCCAGCACACCAGTAGCGGCCTTGGGCACTGAAGCTTTCTTT
CDR3 protein: CASTPVAALGTEAFF

V gene: TRBV29-1
clone size: NA
J gene: TRBJ1-2
D gene: NA
CDR3 DNA: TGCAGCGTTGCATTCGGGCCCCTCACTGTGTATGGCTACACCTTC
CDR3 protein: CSVAFGPLTVYGYTF

V gene: TRBV18
clone size: few
J gene: TRBJ2-1
D gene: TRBD1
CDR3 DNA: TGTGCCAGCTCACCAAGCCAGGGGGCCGGGGATGAGCAGTTCTTC
CDR3 protein: CASSPSQGAGDEQFF

V gene: TRBV19
clone size: few
J gene: TRBJ2-1
D gene: NA
CDR3 DNA: TGTGCCAGTAGTCCCGAGGGTTTTTTAGCGGTCTACAATGAGCAGTTCTTC
CDR3 protein: CASSPEGFLAVYNEQFF

V gene: TRBV29-1
clone size: NA
J gene: TRBJ1-2
D gene: TRBD1
CDR3 DNA: TGCAGCGCTAAGACCATCCGGGACAGGGGGTACTATGACTATGGCTACACCTTC
CDR3 protein: CSAKTIRDRGYYDYGYTF

V gene: TRBV28
clone size: NA
J gene: TRBJ1-2
D gene: NA
CDR3 DNA: TGTGCCAGCAGTTTCGGCTTTCGAGGCTACACCTTC
CDR3 protein: CASSFGFRGYTF

V gene: TRBV18
clone size: few
J gene: TRBJ2-7
D gene: TRBD1
CDR3 DNA: TGTGCCAGCTCACCACAGACCGGGACAGGGGCCCACGAGCAGTACTTC
CDR3 protein: CASSPQTGTGAHEQYF

V gene: TRBV7-2
clone size: NA
J gene: TRBJ1-1
D gene: NA
CDR3 DNA: TGTGCCAGCAGCTTTGACAGTGGTCGAGACACTGAAGCTTTCTTT
CDR3 protein: CASSFDSGRDTEAFF

V gene: TRBV30
clone size: NA
J gene: TRBJ2-2
D gene: NA
CDR3 DNA: TGTGCCTGGAGTTACAGCAACACCGGGGAGCTGTTTTTT
CDR3 protein: CAWSYSNTGELFF

V gene: TRBV5-1
clone size: once
J gene: TRBJ1-1
D gene: TRBD1
CDR3 DNA: TGCGCCAGCAGCATGACAGGGTTCGAAATGAACACTGAAGCTTTCTTT
CDR3 protein: CASSMTGFEMNTEAFF

V gene: TRBV27
clone size: NA
J gene: TRBJ2-2
D gene: NA
CDR3 DNA: TGTGCCAGCAGTTTACGGGTCACCGGGGAGCTGTTTTTT
CDR3 protein: CASSLRVTGELFF

V gene: TRBV28
clone size: NA
J gene: TRBJ1-3
D gene: TRBD1
CDR3 DNA: TGTGCCAGCAGTTCCGGACAGGGGAGAAACACCATATATTTT
CDR3 protein: CASSSGQGRNTIYF

V gene: TRBV29-1
clone size: NA
J gene: TRBJ2-1
D gene: NA
CDR3 DNA: TGCAGCGTTGTTATCTGGAGGTCGGGCCCCTACAATGAGCAGTTCTTC
CDR3 protein: CSVVIWRSGPYNEQFF

V gene: TRBV27
clone size: NA
J gene: TRBJ2-1
D gene: NA
CDR3 DNA: TGTGCCAGCAGTGACCCTATCAATGAGCAGTTCTTC
CDR3 protein: CASSDPINEQFF

V gene: TRBV7-9
clone size: NA
J gene: TRBJ2-1
D gene: TRBD1
CDR3 DNA: TGTGCCAGCAGCTTAGCCGGGACAGTCAAGAATGAGCAGTTCTTC
CDR3 protein: CASSLAGTVKNEQFF